This T cell receptor beta chain was captured by sequencing in a study of Tregs in tolerant kidney transplant recipients. The CDR3 is 14 amino acids. Germline CDR1 is SQVTM and CDR2 is ANQGSEA. V lost 3 bases and J 4 bases, leaving 15 bases between the germline ends. Concerning this clone itself: Its matching antigen is unknown.

Here immunoSEQ multiplex PCR was the method, and the copy in TCRdb shows in-frame clones only, minus some. The table has around 74,000 clones, roughly 98% seen once. The study, taken as a whole, reports: Activated donor B cell expansion appeared to reveal the most relevant donor-specific TCRbeta repertoire.

The source of this sequence is a human donor who received a combined kidney and bone marrow transplant. The sequencing here drew on CD4+ T cells from blood, taken before the transplant. The chain carries TRBV29-1 and TRBJ1-2, with D possibly TRBD1 on 6 matching bases. The CDR3 DNA follows: TGCAGCGTTGATCCGGGACCACAGGGCTATGGCTACACCTTC. Translation: CSVDPGPQGYGYTF.